Below, 13 T cell receptor beta chains from the same sample are listed, as sequenced in a study of graft-versus-host responses after intestinal transplantation. The data were produced by immunoSEQ multiplex PCR, yet TCRdb's version contains in-frame clones alone and is incomplete. The data contain approximately 90,000 clones, 88% of them singletons. These TCRs' antigens remain unknown. The sequenced sample was unstimulated CD4+ T cells sorted from spleen or lymph node cells, obtained before transplant. These receptors all stem from a human donor who was the organ donor for an intestinal transplant.

V is TRBV9 and J is TRBJ2-7, with TRBD2 matching 7 bases. The V segment lost 3 bases and the J segment 3 bases; nucleotides outside the gene matches: 6. The CDR3 has 14 amino acids. Germline CDR1 is SGDLS and CDR2 is YYNGEE. The CDR3 reads CASSAGGAYYEQYF. The CDR3 DNA reads as TGTGCCAGCAGCGCGGGGGGTGCCTACTACGAGCAGTACTTC.

The chain links TRBV4-1 to TRBJ1-6; D is possibly TRBD1 (5 bases). The CDR3 loop spans 14 amino acids. Germline CDR1 reads MGHRA; CDR2 reads YSYEKL. V gave up 4 bases and J gave up 11 bases, with 15 bases separating them. CDR3 residues: CASSPHVQGPPLHF. CDR3 in DNA: TGCGCCAGCAGCCCACACGTGCAGGGTCCACCCCTCCACTTT.

This chain links TRBV6-1 with TRBJ1-5; D gene uncertain. Germline V gene data show CDR1 as MNHNS and CDR2 as SASEGT. The CDR3 has 13 amino acids. V lost 7 bases and J 7 bases, leaving 14 bases between the germline ends. The CDR3 region is CASTNNKEQPQHF. CDR3 sequence (DNA): TGTGCCAGCACCAATAACAAGGAGCAGCCCCAGCATTTT.

This sequence joins TRBV19 and TRBJ1-2; D call uncertain. Trimming shortened V by 5 bases and J by 3 bases, and 10 bases separated the two germline ends. The CDR3 spans 13 residues. From germline, CDR1 is LNHDA and CDR2 SQIVND (reference sequence). The DNA of the CDR3 is TGTGCCAGTAGTCCTACACTAGACTATGGCTACACCTTC. This translates into CASSPTLDYGYTF.

This chain joins TRBV28 and TRBJ2-1; 12 bases agree with TRBD2. CDR3 length equals 15 residues. The germline gives CDR1 MDHEN, CDR2 SYDVKM. V shed 5 bases, J shed 5 bases, and the junction held 4 bases outside the gene matches. The CDR3: CASSLAGGSHNEQFF. DNA for the CDR3: TGTGCCAGCAGTCTAGCGGGAGGGTCCCACAATGAGCAGTTCTTC. The full variable domain, with the rest looked up from reference TRBV28 and TRBJ2-1, is DVKVTQSSRYLVKRTGEKVFLECVQDMDHENMFWYRQDPGLGLRLIYFSYDVKMKEKGDIPEGYSVSREKKERFSLILESASTNQTSMYLCASSLAGGSHNEQFFGPGTRLTVL.

This clone showed up just once. The J gene is TRBJ1-2, the V gene TRBV7-3; D not resolved. The CDR3 is 13 amino acids. Trimming took 1 base from V and 7 from J, leaving 10 bases between them. Germline V lookup: CDR1 SGHTA, CDR2 FQGTGA. As DNA, the CDR3 is TGTGCCAGCAGCTTAAACGGTGGTCTTGGCTACACCTTC. Its protein product is CASSLNGGLGYTF.

The chain couples TRBV5-4 to TRBJ2-5; no clear D gene. V was trimmed by 6 bases and J by 5 bases, leaving 11 bases between them. The V gene's germline CDR1 is SGHNT and CDR2 YYREEE (reference sequence). This CDR3 comprises 12 residues. The DNA for the CDR3 is TGTGCCAGCACCCGCCCCGGGGAGACCCAGTACTTC. This encodes CASTRPGETQYF.

This chain uses TRBV14 with TRBJ2-3; TRBD2 aligns across 7 bases. The germline V gene encodes CDR1 SGHDN and CDR2 FVKESK. V trimming: 4 bases; J trimming: 2 bases; junction bases outside the gene matches: 12. The CDR3 is 17 amino acids. CDR3 coding DNA: TGTGCCAGCAGCCTCACAGGCGAGCGGGGATTCACAGATACGCAGTATTTT. This gives the protein CASSLTGERGFTDTQYF.

The rearrangement links TRBV11-1 to TRBJ2-1; no clear D. The CDR3 has 15 amino acids. Germline values: CDR1 SGHAT, CDR2 FQDESV (reference sequence). Trimming pared 1 base from V and 3 bases from J, leaving 10 bases between. This CDR3 is CASSLVDNYYNEQFF. The CDR3 nucleotides are TGTGCCAGCAGCTTAGTAGATAACTACTACAATGAGCAGTTCTTC.

CDR3 nucleotides: TGTGCCAGCAGTTTATTTTACACGACAGACCCAATCAATGAGCAGTTCTTC. This codes for CASSLFYTTDPINEQFF. This chain joins TRBV27 and TRBJ2-1, with D perhaps TRBD1 (5 bases). V dropped 1 base and J dropped 6 bases, with 19 bases sitting between them. Germline CDR1 is MNHEY and CDR2 is SMNVEV (reference sequence). The CDR3 contains 17 residues.

The chain has TRBV5-4 and TRBJ2-3; unclear D gene. The CDR3 is 12 residues long. Germline V CDR1 and CDR2: SGHNT, YYREEE (reference sequence). Trimming took 5 bases from V and 11 from J, leaving 15 bases between them. CDR3 coding DNA: TGTGCCAGCAGTTCTCCACAGATAGGGCAGTATTTT. It is translated as CASSSPQIGQYF.

The chain has TRBV28 and TRBJ1-5; D possibly corresponds to TRBD1 (5 bases). Trimming cost V 1 base and J 3 bases, with 16 bases left between them. Germline CDR1 is MDHEN and CDR2 is SYDVKM. This CDR3 comprises 17 residues. The CDR3 here is CASSLSGRGGFNQPQHF. In DNA, the CDR3 is TGTGCCAGCAGTTTATCCGGGCGGGGGGGGTTCAATCAGCCCCAGCATTTT.

The rearrangement uses TRBV5-1 and TRBJ1-3; no clear D. Germline CDR1 SGHRS, CDR2 YFSETQ. The CDR3 is 14 amino acids. V lost 4 bases to trimming and J lost 2 bases, with 10 bases between them. The CDR3 here is CASSQDYPGNTIYF. The CDR3 coding sequence is TGCGCCAGCAGCCAGGACTACCCTGGAAACACCATATATTTT.